This passage covers 16 T cell receptor beta chains from one sample sequenced in a study of T-cell memory formation after mild COVID-19. TCRdb recomputed calls from the 5' RACE reads with MiXCR, one row per CDR3 protein. The table lists under 250,000 distinct CDR3 sequences, 27% of them singletons. Sequencing was carried out using PBMCs or a T cell subset sorted from them (not recorded which). The receptors shown here come from an adult woman who had mild COVID-19 (a few samples of this study predate the infection). Cell type and time point are not known.

This clonotype has more than one count but fewer than ten. CDR3 sequence (DNA): TGTGCCAGCAGCCAAGGACTTAGCGGGGGACAAGAGACCCAGTACTTC. This sequence encodes CASSQGLSGGQETQYF. The J gene is TRBJ2-5, the V gene TRBV3-1; TRBD2 aligns across 9 bases. Trimming took 1 base from V and 2 from J; bases not matched to a gene: 5. The CDR3 loop spans 16 amino acids. Germline-derived CDR1 and CDR2 are LGHDT and YNNKEL (reference sequence).

The genes are TRBV7-8 and TRBJ2-1; 11 bases line up with TRBD2. Germline CDR1 is SGHVS and CDR2 is FQNEAQ. CDR3 length equals 16 residues. V dropped 6 bases and J dropped 6; count of bases not matched to a gene: 10. CDR3 residues: CASRTSSGGTLNEQFF. In DNA, the CDR3 is TGTGCCAGCAGAACATCTAGCGGGGGGACCCTCAATGAGCAGTTCTTC.

This clonotype was observed many times. This rearrangement joins TRBV29-1 to TRBJ1-6; no definite D call. The CDR3 extends over 13 amino acids. The V end was cut by 6 bases, the J end by 5 bases, with 11 bases between. Germline V CDR1 and CDR2: SQVTM, ANQGSEA. CDR3 in amino acids: CSVRWGDNSPLHF. The CDR3 region has the DNA TGCAGCGTCCGGTGGGGTGATAATTCACCCCTCCACTTT.

This chain joins TRBV24-1 and TRBJ2-1, with TRBD2 matching 7 bases. The CDR3 has 14 residues. CDR1 and CDR2 from the germline V gene are KGHDR and SFDVKD. V lost 6 bases and J lost 2; bases outside the gene matches: 3. The CDR3 loop reads CATSKAGPYNEQFF. CDR3 DNA: TGTGCCACCAGTAAAGCGGGACCCTACAATGAGCAGTTCTTC.

This chain connects TRBV15 to TRBJ2-6; D remains unclear. The CDR3 consists of 14 residues. Germline CDR1 is LNHNV and CDR2 is YYDKDF (reference sequence). Trimming took 1 base from V and 0 from J, leaving 1 base between them. The CDR3 DNA reads TGTGCCACCAGCAGAGGCTCTGGGGCCAACGTCCTGACTTTC. Residues: CATSRGSGANVLTF.

The J gene is TRBJ1-1, the V gene TRBV4-2, with TRBD1 matching 8 bases. Germline V gene lookup returns CDR1 LGHNA and CDR2 YNFKEQ. This CDR3 is 15 amino acids long. The trim removed 1 base at V and 4 bases at J, leaving 5 bases unmatched. CDR3 protein: CASSQVRQGATEAFF. The CDR3 region has the DNA TGTGCCAGCAGCCAAGTTAGGCAGGGGGCCACTGAAGCTTTCTTT.

This clonotype has a single count. CDR3 bases: TGTGCCAGCAGTCACCTTCTGGACAGGCATAATGAAAAACTGTTTTTT. Residues: CASSHLLDRHNEKLFF. The V call is TRBV12-3 or TRBV12-4, the J call TRBJ1-4, with 7 positions matching TRBD1. This CDR3 has 16 residues. V shed 5 bases, J shed 4 bases, and the junction held 10 bases outside the gene matches.

This chain joins TRBV5-1 and TRBJ2-2; 10 bases line up with TRBD2. From germline, CDR1 is SGHRS and CDR2 YFSETQ. This CDR3 has 16 residues. The J segment lost 5 bases and the V segment lost 3 bases, leaving 7 bases of the junction unmatched. CDR3 sequence reads: CASSSTSGATTGELFF. The CDR3 DNA is TGCGCCAGCAGCTCAACTAGCGGGGCCACTACCGGGGAGCTGTTTTTT.

This clonotype occurred a few times. The chain recombines TRBV12-3 or TRBV12-4 with TRBJ2-5, with 9 bases fitting TRBD2. V lost 6 bases and J lost 0; bases outside the gene matches: 11. The CDR3 contains 17 residues. CDR3: CASRPVPSGVYQETQYF. The DNA of the CDR3 is TGTGCCAGCAGGCCCGTGCCTAGCGGGGTGTACCAAGAGACCCAGTACTTC.

This clonotype was counted a single time. The chain combines TRBV9 with TRBJ2-7, with TRBD2 matching 11 bases. CDR3 length: 15 amino acids. Germline CDR1 is SGDLS and CDR2 is YYNGEE. V was pared by 0 bases and J by 3 bases, with 2 bases of the junction left unmatched. Here the CDR3 DNA reads TGTGCCAGCAGCGTAGAAGGGACTAGCGGCTACGAGCAGTACTTC. Protein sequence: CASSVEGTSGYEQYF.

In its sample, this clonotype was seen a few times. This chain connects TRBV29-1 to TRBJ2-5; 7 bases fit TRBD1. This CDR3 is built from 15 residues. Germline V gene data show CDR1 as SQVTM and CDR2 as ANQGSEA. V shed 4 bases, J shed 3 bases, and the junction held 11 bases outside the gene matches. This CDR3 reads CSVVSPGTEEETQYF. The CDR3, as DNA: TGCAGCGTTGTGTCGCCCGGGACAGAAGAAGAGACCCAGTACTTC.

This clonotype occurred a few times. The chain has TRBV9 and TRBJ1-2; possibly TRBD1 for D (5 bases). The CDR3 totals 14 residues. Trimming left V 3 bases short and J 8 bases short, with 17 bases between. Germline CDR1 and CDR2: SGDLS and YYNGEE. The CDR3: CASSASSGGAGYTF. Written as DNA, the CDR3 is TGTGCCAGCAGCGCCTCATCCGGTGGGGCGGGCTACACCTTC. Full variable domain (rest looked up from reference TRBV9 and TRBJ1-2): DSGVTQTPKHLITATGQRVTLRCSPRSGDLSVYWYQQSLDQGLQFLIQYYNGEERAKGNILERFSAQQFPDLHSELNLSSLELGDSALYFCASSASSGGAGYTFGSGTRLTVV.

CDR3 protein: CASRGRTDNSPLHF. The CDR3 DNA is TGTGCCAGCAGGGGAAGGACAGATAATTCACCCCTCCACTTT. V is TRBV5-6 and J is TRBJ1-6; a weak D match, TRBD1 (6 bases). Germline CDR1 SGHDT, CDR2 YYEEEE. V dropped 5 bases and J dropped 5 bases, with 11 bases sitting between them. CDR3 length: 14 amino acids. Looking up the rest from reference TRBV5-6 and TRBJ1-6 gives the full variable domain: DAGVTQSPTHLIKTRGQQVTLRCSPKSGHDTVSWYQQALGQGPQFIFQYYEEEERQRGNFPDRFSGHQFPNYSSELNVNALLLGDSALYLCASRGRTDNSPLHFGNGTRLTVT.

The gene calls are TRBV7-8 and TRBJ1-2; the D gene is possibly TRBD1 (5 bases). The CDR3 has 14 amino acids. Germline CDR1 SGHVS, CDR2 FQNEAQ. The V end lost 1 base, the J end lost 8 bases, and 14 bases lay between the germline ends. CDR3 nucleotides: TGTGCCAGCAGCTTAGGGCAGGGCGCGTTGGGCTACACCTTC. Protein sequence: CASSLGQGALGYTF.

The J gene is TRBJ1-5, the V gene TRBV24-1; 10 positions agree with TRBD1. V shed 1 base, J shed 7 bases, and the junction held 3 bases outside the gene matches. Germline V gene lookup returns CDR1 KGHDR and CDR2 SFDVKD. The CDR3 runs 15 residues. CDR3 nucleotide sequence: TGTGCCACCAGTGATTTTGGGACAGGGGACCAGCCCCAGCATTTT. This translates into CATSDFGTGDQPQHF.

The chain carries TRBV7-9 and TRBJ2-7; 7 bases match TRBD2. J lost 7 bases, V lost 4 bases, and 10 bases had no gene match. The CDR3 runs to 14 residues. Germline-derived CDR1 and CDR2 are SEHNR and FQNEAQ (reference sequence). For the CDR3, the DNA is TGTGCCAGCAGCTCCCCGGGACTACCGGGGGAGCAGTACTTC. Translation gives CASSSPGLPGEQYF.